This T cell receptor (beta chain) was profiled in a study of shared clonotypes between healthy human individuals. The germline V gene encodes CDR1 MDHEN and CDR2 SYDVKM. The CDR3 covers 13 residues. J was trimmed by 6 bases and V by 5 bases; bases with no gene match: 7. Sequencing used immunoSEQ multiplex PCR; TCRdb keeps in-frame clones, though not all of them. The repertoire holds some 1,100,000 clones, with approximately 80% as singletons. V usage is TRBV28 and J usage is TRBJ2-7; 7 bases align to TRBD1. The sample consisted of memory CD4+ T cells from PBMCs. The sample's subset: CD45RA-negative fraction. This sequence originates from a man aged 18 to 30 in good health. Some clones in this sample may be carry-over from other donors' samples. CDR3 coding DNA: TGTGCCAGCAGTGAGGGGGCGGTTCTCGAGCAGTACTTC. This gives the protein CASSEGAVLEQYF.